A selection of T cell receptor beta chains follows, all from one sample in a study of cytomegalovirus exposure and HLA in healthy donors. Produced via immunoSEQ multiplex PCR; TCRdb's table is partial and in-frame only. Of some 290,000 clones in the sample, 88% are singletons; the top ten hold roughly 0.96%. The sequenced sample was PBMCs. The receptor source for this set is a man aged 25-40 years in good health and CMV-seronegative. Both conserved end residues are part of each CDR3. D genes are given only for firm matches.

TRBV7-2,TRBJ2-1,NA,CASSAGQSSYNEQFF
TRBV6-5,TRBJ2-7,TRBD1,CASSSGQDSYEQYF
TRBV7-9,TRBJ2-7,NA,CASSLEGFSYEQYF
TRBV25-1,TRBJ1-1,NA,CASSEWGAEAFF
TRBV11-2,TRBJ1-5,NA,CASSLGGQLAQPQHF
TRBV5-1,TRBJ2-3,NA,CASSLMTGSPTDTQYF
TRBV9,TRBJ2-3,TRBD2,CASSAQRGGNTDTQYF
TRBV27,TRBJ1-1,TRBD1,CASSLDRGNTEAFF
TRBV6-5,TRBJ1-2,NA,CASSTAPGYGYTF
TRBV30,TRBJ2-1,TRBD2,CAWSRTSGGFGEQFF
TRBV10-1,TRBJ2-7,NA,CATGVSSYEQYF
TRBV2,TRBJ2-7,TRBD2,CASSQRLAGLDEQYF
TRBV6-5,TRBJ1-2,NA,CASSYSSVYGYTF
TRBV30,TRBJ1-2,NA,CAWSGFRGGGYTF
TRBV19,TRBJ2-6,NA,CASSIQGSGANVLTF
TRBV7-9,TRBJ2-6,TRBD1,CASSRTGTSGANVLTF
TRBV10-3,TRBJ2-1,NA,CAISPNDSPNEQFF
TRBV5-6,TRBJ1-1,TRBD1,CASSRRQGTPLGGTEAFF
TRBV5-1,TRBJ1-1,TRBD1,CASSATGTGIGTEAFF
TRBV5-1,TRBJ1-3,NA,CASSLEGGTGSGNTIYF
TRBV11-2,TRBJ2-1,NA,CASSLRGDEQFF
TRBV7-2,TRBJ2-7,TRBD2,CASITSGGDYEQYF